This is a list of T cell receptor beta chains from one sample in a study of beta chain features in type 1 diabetes. Clones were read by immunoSEQ multiplex PCR, and TCRdb kept only the in-frame ones, dropping some. Seen here are 150,000 to 200,000 clones, almost 8% observed once, and the top ten hold 0.5%. Sequences were obtained from central memory CD4+ T cells from blood. The receptors originated from a man younger than 35 with type 1 diabetes. Both conserved end residues are part of each CDR3. A D gene is named only where the DNA matches it firmly. Clone size is given for some rows only: seen once, a few or many times, or a class if the clone is expanded.

abundance: -; d_gene: TRBD1; j_gene: TRBJ1-2; v_gene: TRBV2; CDR3nt: TGTGCCAGCAGTGGGGACAGGGTTAACTATGGCTACACCTTC; CDR3aa: CASSGDRVNYGYTF
abundance: -; d_gene: -; j_gene: TRBJ2-7; v_gene: TRBV21-1; CDR3nt: TGTGCCAGCAGCTGTTGGATCAAAGACTACGCGACCTTTTACGAGCAGTACTTC; CDR3aa: CASSCWIKDYATFYEQYF
abundance: -; d_gene: TRBD1; j_gene: TRBJ2-7; v_gene: TRBV6-5; CDR3nt: TGTGCCAGCAATCGGGACAGGGGGCGCTACGAGCAGTACTTC; CDR3aa: CASNRDRGRYEQYF
abundance: few; d_gene: TRBD1; j_gene: TRBJ1-2; v_gene: TRBV4-1; CDR3nt: TGCGCCAGCAGCCAAGGTTCCGACAGGGGTTATCACTATGGCTACACCTTC; CDR3aa: CASSQGSDRGYHYGYTF
abundance: many; d_gene: -; j_gene: TRBJ1-5; v_gene: TRBV30; CDR3nt: TGTGCCTGGAGGTCACAGGACAATCAGCCCCAGCATTTT; CDR3aa: CAWRSQDNQPQHF
abundance: few; d_gene: TRBD1; j_gene: TRBJ1-2; v_gene: TRBV29-1; CDR3nt: TGCAGCGTTGTAGGGAGATTACAGGGGGAAGGAAACTATGGCTACACCTTC; CDR3aa: CSVVGRLQGEGNYGYTF
abundance: -; d_gene: -; j_gene: TRBJ2-5; v_gene: TRBV30; CDR3nt: TGTGCCTGGAGTTCGAAAACCGGGACCAGGGAGGTGACCCAGTACTTC; CDR3aa: CAWSSKTGTREVTQYF
abundance: few; d_gene: TRBD2; j_gene: TRBJ2-1; v_gene: TRBV2; CDR3nt: TGTGCCAGCAGTGAAAATAGCGGGAATGAGCAGTTCTTC; CDR3aa: CASSENSGNEQFF
abundance: few; d_gene: -; j_gene: TRBJ2-5; v_gene: TRBV19; CDR3nt: TGTGCCAGTAGTAGGGCAGGGATTCAAGAGACCCAGTACTTC; CDR3aa: CASSRAGIQETQYF
abundance: many; d_gene: TRBD2; j_gene: TRBJ2-3; v_gene: TRBV28; CDR3nt: TGTGCCACCTCCCGTTGGGGACTAGCGTCGGCAGATACGCAGTATTTT; CDR3aa: CATSRWGLASADTQYF
abundance: -; d_gene: -; j_gene: TRBJ2-6; v_gene: TRBV18; CDR3nt: TGTGCCAGCTCACCAAGGGGCAGGAGAGGATCTGGGGCCAACGTCCTGACTTTC; CDR3aa: CASSPRGRRGSGANVLTF
abundance: -; d_gene: TRBD2; j_gene: TRBJ2-5; v_gene: TRBV11-2; CDR3nt: TGTGCCAGCAGCTCGACTAGCGGGGGGTCTAAGACCCAGTACTTC; CDR3aa: CASSSTSGGSKTQYF
abundance: few; d_gene: -; j_gene: TRBJ1-2; v_gene: TRBV4-1; CDR3nt: TGCGCCAGCAGGGGGCTTGGGTATGGCTACACCTTC; CDR3aa: CASRGLGYGYTF
abundance: -; d_gene: -; j_gene: TRBJ2-1; v_gene: TRBV29-1; CDR3nt: TGCAGCGTTGAAGGGACAGTATCTGAGCAGTTCTTC; CDR3aa: CSVEGTVSEQFF
abundance: few; d_gene: TRBD1; j_gene: TRBJ1-2; v_gene: TRBV4-1; CDR3nt: TGCGCCAGCAGCCGTACAGGGGCCTTTAACTATGGCTACACCTTC; CDR3aa: CASSRTGAFNYGYTF
abundance: few; d_gene: -; j_gene: TRBJ2-7; v_gene: TRBV5-6; CDR3nt: TGTGCCAGCAGCCAGATTCATGGAGGGGAGCAGTACTTC; CDR3aa: CASSQIHGGEQYF
abundance: few; d_gene: -; j_gene: TRBJ1-4; v_gene: TRBV7-2; CDR3nt: TGTGCCAGCAGCTTAGGTGGCAGCGCCAATTCTGAAAAACTGTTTTTT; CDR3aa: CASSLGGSANSEKLFF
abundance: few; d_gene: -; j_gene: TRBJ1-5; v_gene: TRBV5-6; CDR3nt: TGTGCCAGCAGCTTGGTCGGGAGCCAGAGCAATCAGCCCCAGCATTTT; CDR3aa: CASSLVGSQSNQPQHF